This is a list of T cell receptor beta chains from one sample in a study of cytomegalovirus exposure and HLA in healthy donors. TCRdb keeps only in-frame clones here, not all; method: immunoSEQ multiplex PCR. The sample has 150,000 to 200,000 clones, 65% to 90% seen once. The sample consisted of PBMCs. These receptors all stem from a male donor in good health and CMV-seronegative. Both conserved end residues are part of each CDR3. Fields, in order: clone size, D gene, J gene, V gene, CDR3 protein, CDR3 DNA. The D gene is left open where the match is weak. Expanded clones get a size class; other rows say once, few or many, or leave the size out.

few,.,TRBJ2-7,TRBV5-6,CASSLSRVSEQYF,TGTGCCAGCAGCCTCAGCAGGGTCTCCGAGCAGTACTTC
few,.,TRBJ1-6,TRBV6-1,CASSEDWTSSYNSPLHF,TGTGCCAGCAGTGAAGACTGGACATCCTCCTATAATTCACCCCTCCACTTT
once,TRBD2,TRBJ2-2,TRBV6-6,CASIPRLASNTGELFF,TGTGCCAGCATCCCCAGACTAGCTTCGAACACCGGGGAGCTGTTTTTT
.,TRBD1,TRBJ1-1,TRBV2,CASTTGVGTEAFF,TGTGCCAGCACCACAGGGGTGGGTACTGAAGCTTTCTTT
.,.,TRBJ1-2,TRBV5-6,CASSLPGSYGYTF,TGTGCCAGCAGCTTGCCAGGATCATATGGCTACACCTTC
.,.,TRBJ1-2,TRBV6-1,CASSDPHRDYGYTF,TGTGCCAGCAGTGATCCCCACAGGGACTATGGCTACACCTTC
.,.,TRBJ2-3,TRBV21-1,CASSKAMDRGTQYF,TGTGCCAGCAGCAAAGCGATGGACAGGGGGACGCAGTATTTT
.,TRBD2,TRBJ2-1,TRBV29-1,CSVEDAGTSGYNEQFF,TGCAGCGTTGAAGACGCCGGGACTAGCGGATACAATGAGCAGTTCTTC
.,TRBD2,TRBJ2-1,TRBV6-4,CASRETSGKKDRDNEQFF,TGTGCCAGCAGAGAGACTAGCGGGAAGAAAGACAGGGACAATGAGCAGTTCTTC
.,TRBD1,TRBJ2-7,TRBV6-7,CASSGTATGLADEQYF,TGTGCCAGCAGTGGGACAGCCACAGGGCTCGCTGACGAGCAGTACTTC
.,.,TRBJ2-7,TRBV6-6,CATQQGSYEQYF,TGTGCCACTCAACAGGGTTCCTACGAGCAGTACTTC
few,.,TRBJ2-7,TRBV4-3,CASSQAHGGREQYF,TGCGCCAGCAGCCAAGCCCACGGGGGTCGGGAGCAGTACTTC
.,TRBD2,TRBJ2-3,TRBV19,CASSILGLGTDTQYF,TGTGCCAGTAGTATCTTAGGACTAGGAACAGATACGCAGTATTTT
few,TRBD1,TRBJ1-6,TRBV5-1,CASSLAGTGWGSPLHF,TGCGCCAGCAGCTTGGCCGGGACAGGGTGGGGGTCACCCCTCCACTTT
.,.,TRBJ1-1,TRBV2,CASRAQREQGTFF,TGTGCCAGCAGGGCCCAAAGGGAGCAGGGGACTTTCTTT
.,.,TRBJ1-1,TRBV5-1,CASSLLQDQNTEAFF,TGCGCCAGCAGCCTTCTTCAGGATCAAAACACTGAAGCTTTCTTT
.,.,TRBJ2-3,TRBV6-1,CASSEARVSTGTQYF,TGTGCCAGCAGTGAAGCCCGGGTGAGCACTGGTACGCAGTATTTT